The 29 T cell receptor beta chains listed next were all sequenced from one sample in a study of cytomegalovirus exposure and HLA in healthy donors (dated by TCRdb to 2017 to 2019). Libraries were constructed by the immunoSEQ multiplex PCR assay. TCRdb holds this immuneACCESS table with in-frame rearrangements only. Some clones are missing; in checked studies, unresolved V genes explain under half, and the rest has no known cause. For this sample there are around 61,000 clones; around nine tenths appear just once. The ten top clones hold around 1.1% of the sample. The sample was PBMCs. The receptors shown here come from a man aged 18 to 30 in good health and CMV-seronegative.

The chain recombines TRBV27 with TRBJ2-7; 10 bases are shared with TRBD1. The CDR3 is 16 amino acids. V dropped 0 bases and J dropped 1; count of bases not matched to a gene: 3. Germline values: CDR1 MNHEY, CDR2 SMNVEV (reference sequence). CDR3: CASSLSGQGFSYEQYF. DNA for the CDR3: TGTGCCAGCAGTTTATCGGGACAGGGGTTTTCCTACGAGCAGTACTTC.

V is TRBV6-6 and J is TRBJ2-7; TRBD2 aligns across 7 bases. V was pared by 8 bases and J by 7 bases, with 8 bases of the junction left unmatched. Germline V gene lookup returns CDR1 MNHNY and CDR2 SVGAGI (reference sequence). The CDR3 runs 12 residues. Written as DNA, the CDR3 is TGTGCCAGCGGGTCTTACGGGAGGGAGCAGTACTTC. Translation gives CASGSYGREQYF.

The chain combines TRBV7-6 with TRBJ2-7, with 11 nucleotides matching TRBD2. In germline, CDR1 is SGHVS, CDR2 FNYEAQ. There are 14 residues in the CDR3. The V gene end was trimmed by 2 bases and the J gene end by 6 bases; junction bases not matched to a gene: 3. The chain's CDR3 is CASSLLAGGREQYF. The CDR3 DNA reads TGTGCCAGCAGCTTACTAGCGGGAGGCCGCGAGCAGTACTTC.

The V and J genes are TRBV6-6 and TRBJ2-3, with 11 bases identical to TRBD1. Looked up from germline, CDR1 is MNHNY and CDR2 is SVGAGI (reference sequence). J was trimmed by 0 bases and V by 8 bases; bases with no gene match: 1. This CDR3 has 14 amino acids. The DNA for the CDR3 is TGTGCCAGCGGGACAGGGGGGAGCACAGATACGCAGTATTTT. It encodes CASGTGGSTDTQYF.

This sequence joins TRBV2 and TRBJ1-2, with a weak D call TRBD1 (5 bases). This CDR3 has 14 residues. Trimming removed 2 bases from V and 6 bases from J, with 13 bases in between. Germline V gene sequence: CDR1 SNHLY, CDR2 FYNNEI. The CDR3 protein is CASSESAGGDGYTF. The CDR3 DNA is TGTGCCAGCAGTGAATCCGCGGGGGGGGATGGCTACACCTTC.

The CDR3 here is CASSLIAGGYEQYF. The DNA of the CDR3 is TGTGCCAGCAGTTTAATCGCGGGAGGCTACGAGCAGTACTTC. This sequence joins TRBV27 and TRBJ2-7, with 8 bases matching TRBD2. CDR3 length: 14 amino acids. Germline lookup yields CDR1 MNHEY and CDR2 SMNVEV (reference sequence). J lost 3 bases, V lost 2 bases, and 3 bases had no gene match.

This chain uses TRBV7-2 with TRBJ1-5; D might be TRBD1 (5 bases). This CDR3 comprises 15 residues. Germline-derived CDR1 and CDR2 are SGHTA and FQGNSA. V was trimmed by 3 bases and J by 5 bases, leaving 14 bases between them. The CDR3 nucleotides are TGTGCCAGCAGCTTTCGGGGCAGGGAGGATCAGCCCCAGCATTTT. Translated: CASSFRGREDQPQHF.

The genes are TRBV18 and TRBJ1-2; D possibly corresponds to TRBD1 (5 bases). Trimming removed 3 bases from V and 4 bases from J, with 9 bases in between. CDR1 KGHSH and CDR2 LQKENI come from the germline V gene. The CDR3 is made up of 13 amino acids. As DNA, the CDR3 is TGTGCCAGCTCACCCGGACACAGCTATGGCTACACCTTC. This encodes CASSPGHSYGYTF.

The chain recombines TRBV4-2 with TRBJ2-1; 7 nucleotides match TRBD1. CDR3 length: 16 residues. Trimming at V came to 2 bases and at J to 5 bases, leaving 9 bases not matched to a gene. Germline lookup yields CDR1 LGHNA and CDR2 YNFKEQ. This CDR3 reads CASSQYDRDSNNEQFF. The CDR3 DNA sequence: TGTGCCAGCAGCCAATACGACCGGGACAGTAACAATGAGCAGTTCTTC.

The genes are TRBV5-1 and TRBJ2-3; 9 bases match TRBD2. In germline, CDR1 is SGHRS, CDR2 YFSETQ. The ends lost 3 bases at V and 1 base at J; junction bases unmatched: 3. CDR3 length: 15 amino acids. The CDR3 nucleotides read TGCGCCAGCAGCTGGGGACTAGCTGGCACAGATACGCAGTATTTT. Amino acid sequence: CASSWGLAGTDTQYF. Full variable domain (missing parts from reference TRBV5-1 and TRBJ2-3): KAGVTQTPRYLIKTRGQQVTLSCSPISGHRSVSWYQQTPGQGLQFLFEYFSETQRNKGNFPGRFSGRQFSNSRSEMNVSTLELGDSALYLCASSWGLAGTDTQYFGPGTRLTVL.

The genes are TRBV23-1 and TRBJ2-7; maybe TRBD2 (7 bases). TRBV23-1 is an ORF for which the function is uncertain. This CDR3 comprises 15 residues. Trimming cost V 1 base and J 3 bases, with 13 bases left between them. CDR3: CASSQLGGHDYEQYF. DNA of the CDR3: TGCGCCAGCAGTCAATTGGGGGGGCACGACTACGAGCAGTACTTC.

The chain employs TRBV28 and TRBJ2-2; TRBD2 agrees at 11 bases. Trimming at V came to 1 base and at J to 2 bases, leaving 6 bases not matched to a gene. The CDR3 is 18 residues long. Germline V gives CDR1 MDHEN, CDR2 SYDVKM. CDR3 residues: CASSLLTSGSPNTGELFF. The CDR3 bases are TGTGCCAGCAGTTTATTAACTAGCGGGAGCCCAAACACCGGGGAGCTGTTTTTT.

The chain links TRBV9 to TRBJ2-1, with 8 bases lining up with TRBD1. Germline V gives CDR1 SGDLS, CDR2 YYNGEE. The CDR3 totals 17 residues. Trimming removed 0 bases from V and 7 bases from J; junction bases left unmatched: 12. The CDR3 DNA follows: TGTGCCAGCAGCGTAGACCCCCCGACAGGGGTGTCGAATGAGCAGTTCTTC. It specifies CASSVDPPTGVSNEQFF. Based on the CDR3 plus reference TRBV9 and TRBJ2-1, the full variable domain is DSGVTQTPKHLITATGQRVTLRCSPRSGDLSVYWYQQSLDQGLQFLIQYYNGEERAKGNILERFSAQQFPDLHSELNLSSLELGDSALYFCASSVDPPTGVSNEQFFGPGTRLTVL.

This chain uses TRBV14 with TRBJ2-2; a possible D gene is TRBD1 (6 bases). There are 17 residues in the CDR3. V was clipped by 2 bases and J by 5 bases, with 18 bases between them. Germline CDR1 and CDR2: SGHDN and FVKESK. DNA for the CDR3: TGTGCCAGCAGCCAACTACAGGGCTCTTCGCGGACCGGGGAGCTGTTTTTT. Its translation is CASSQLQGSSRTGELFF.

The chain has TRBV29-1 and TRBJ2-3, with 9 positions matching TRBD1. The V segment lost 4 bases and the J segment 2 bases; nucleotides outside the gene matches: 7. This CDR3 has 15 residues. In germline, CDR1 is SQVTM, CDR2 ANQGSEA. The CDR3 is CSVGGTGTLTDTQYF. CDR3 nucleotides: TGCAGCGTTGGCGGGACAGGGACGCTCACAGATACGCAGTATTTT.

The chain uses TRBV7-9 and TRBJ2-5; 7 positions agree with TRBD1. CDR1 and CDR2 (germline): SEHNR, FQNEAQ (reference sequence). V lost 5 bases and J lost 4; bases outside the gene matches: 4. This CDR3 contains 13 residues. The CDR3 loop reads CASSPTGVETQYF. In DNA, the CDR3 is TGTGCCAGCAGCCCCACAGGGGTAGAGACCCAGTACTTC.

The CDR3 nucleotides are TGCGCCAGCAGCTTGGGTGACAGGGGTCACACTGAAGCTTTCTTT. It specifies CASSLGDRGHTEAFF. The chain couples TRBV5-1 to TRBJ1-1; 8 bases are shared with TRBD1. CDR1 and CDR2 from the germline V gene are SGHRS and YFSETQ. The CDR3 is made up of 15 amino acids. V was clipped by 0 bases and J by 3 bases; unmatched bases: 4.

The chain uses TRBV5-4 and TRBJ2-1; the match to TRBD2 covers 12 bases. There are 14 residues in the CDR3. Germline loops: CDR1 SGHNT, CDR2 YYREEE (reference sequence). With V trimmed by 2 bases and J by 7 bases, 1 base remained unmatched. The CDR3 here is CASSFGLAGNEQFF. In nucleotides, the CDR3 is TGTGCCAGCAGCTTTGGACTAGCGGGAAATGAGCAGTTCTTC.

In its sample, this clone was seen once. The chain uses TRBV5-1 and TRBJ1-5, with D possibly TRBD1 on 6 matching bases. The CDR3 loop spans 15 amino acids. Germline values: CDR1 SGHRS, CDR2 YFSETQ. The V and J ends lost 0 bases and 5 bases respectively, with 12 bases between them. The CDR3 region is CASSLATGTYQPQHF. Written as DNA, the CDR3 is TGCGCCAGCAGCTTGGCCACAGGGACCTATCAGCCCCAGCATTTT.

In its sample, this clone was seen a few times. This chain links TRBV5-4 with TRBJ2-3; D gene ambiguous. The CDR3 is 13 residues long. Looked up from germline, CDR1 is SGHNT and CDR2 is YYREEE (reference sequence). Trimming took off 0 bases at V and 6 bases at J, with 8 bases between the two ends. CDR3 sequence: CASSLVGRDTQYF. Here the CDR3 DNA reads TGTGCCAGCAGCTTGGTCGGTCGGGATACGCAGTATTTT.

Details on this clone: The germline gene is not matched at one end of the junction; a read error may be the cause. The genes are TRBV7-7 and TRBJ2-5; maybe TRBD1 (7 bases). The germline V gene has CDR1 SSHAT and CDR2 FNYEAQ (reference sequence). The CDR3 length is 15 residues. This chain's CDR3 is CASSLQGGGQETQYF. CDR3 coding DNA: TGTGCTAGCAGCCTCCAGGGGGGCGGCCAAGAGACCCAGTACTTC.

The J gene is TRBJ1-1, the V gene TRBV29-1, with D perhaps TRBD1 (5 bases). V gave up 6 bases and J gave up 6 bases, with 11 bases separating them. The CDR3 sequence is 11 residues long. Looked up from germline, CDR1 is SQVTM and CDR2 is ANQGSEA. CDR3 sequence: CSVWSGAEAFF. In DNA, the CDR3 is TGCAGCGTGTGGTCGGGGGCTGAAGCTTTCTTT.

The chain joins TRBV7-2 to TRBJ2-7; a possible D gene is TRBD1 (7 bases). Trimming removed 5 bases from V and 3 bases from J, with 20 bases in between. This CDR3 spans 16 amino acids. Germline V gene lookup returns CDR1 SGHTA and CDR2 FQGNSA. In nucleotides, the CDR3 is TGTGCCAGCAGCCCGGTGGGGGCAGGGGGGAACTACGAGCAGTACTTC. Amino acids: CASSPVGAGGNYEQYF.

The chain links TRBV10-2 to TRBJ2-7; 11 bases agree with TRBD2. The CDR3 length is 16 residues. Germline CDR1 WSHSY, CDR2 SAAADI. The V and J ends lost 7 bases and 0 bases, in that order; junction bases with no gene match: 8. The CDR3 DNA reads as TGCGCCAGCAAGGGGACTAGCGGACCGAACTCCTACGAGCAGTACTTC. Translation: CASKGTSGPNSYEQYF.

The chain recombines TRBV27 with TRBJ1-1; no firm D call. The CDR3 is 16 amino acids. CDR1 is MNHEY and CDR2 is SMNVEV in the germline V gene (reference sequence). Trimming took off 0 bases at V and 1 base at J, with 12 bases between the two ends. This CDR3 reads CASSLSVGETNTEAFF. CDR3 nucleotide sequence: TGTGCCAGCAGTTTATCCGTGGGCGAGACGAACACTGAAGCTTTCTTT.

The chain joins TRBV11-3 to TRBJ2-3; 8 bases are shared with TRBD2. CDR1 SGHNT and CDR2 YENEEA come from the germline V gene. The CDR3 runs to 17 residues. Trimming removed 2 bases from V and 5 bases from J; junction bases left unmatched: 12. CDR3 sequence reads: CASSLSGPGLGGDTQYF. DNA of the CDR3: TGTGCCAGCAGCTTAAGCGGACCGGGACTAGGCGGAGATACGCAGTATTTT.

For the CDR3, the DNA is TGTGCCAGCAGCTTATTTGGGGCGGGGTACTCCTACGAGCAGTACTTC. It yields the protein CASSLFGAGYSYEQYF. This chain joins TRBV7-8 and TRBJ2-7; a possible D gene is TRBD2 (6 bases). Germline CDR1 SGHVS, CDR2 FQNEAQ. V lost 2 bases and J 0 bases, leaving 14 bases between the germline ends. This CDR3 comprises 16 residues. The full variable domain, its missing parts supplied by reference TRBV7-8 and TRBJ2-7, is GAGVSQSPRYKVAKRGQDVALRCDPISGHVSLFWYQQALGQGPEFLTYFQNEAQLDKSGLPSDRFFAERPEGSVSTLKIQRTQQEDSAVYLCASSLFGAGYSYEQYFGPGTRLTVT.

V gene TRBV9 combines with J gene TRBJ1-1, with a weak D call TRBD1 (5 bases). Germline-derived CDR1 and CDR2 are SGDLS and YYNGEE. Trimming removed 4 bases at V and 5 bases at J, with 12 bases between. The CDR3 spans 13 residues. CDR3 loop: CASSIGGGTEAFF. In DNA form, the CDR3 reads TGTGCCAGCAGCATCGGGGGGGGGACTGAAGCTTTCTTT.

This clone was recorded only once. The J gene is TRBJ2-1, the V gene TRBV7-2; 10 positions match TRBD1. The junction had 7 bases not matched to a gene; V was cut back by 3 bases and J by 8 bases. The CDR3 sequence is 15 residues long. The germline V gene encodes CDR1 SGHTA and CDR2 FQGNSA. CDR3 residues: CASSFTGTGVYEQFF. Written as DNA, the CDR3 is TGTGCCAGCAGCTTCACCGGGACAGGGGTATATGAGCAGTTCTTC.